This T cell receptor beta chain comes out of a study of shared T cell receptors in the human thymus. Measured with immunoSEQ multiplex PCR; TCRdb has only the in-frame clones, and not every one. The repertoire holds 700,000 or so clones, with 70% to 90% as singletons. Germline V gene data show CDR1 as LNHDA and CDR2 as SQIVND (reference sequence). The CDR3 consists of 16 residues. The V and J ends lost 3 bases and 2 bases respectively, with 17 bases between them. This sample was also put to use in a study of human thymus T cells.

This clonotype originated in a girl under three years old with a congenital heart defect. The sequenced material came from thymocytes. This rearrangement joins TRBV19 to TRBJ2-7; perhaps TRBD2 as D (6 bases). The chain's CDR3 is CASSISGGPLPYEQYF. The CDR3 DNA follows: TGTGCCAGTAGTATCTCAGGAGGGCCTCTTCCCTACGAGCAGTACTTC.